These T cell receptor beta chains were read from a single sample in a study of T-cell reconstitution after alpha-beta-depleted transplantation in children. TCRdb analysed the PCR reads with MiXCR anew, one entry per CDR3 protein. The sample gives under 750,000 distinct CDR3 sequences, under 30% of which show up once; 11% to 15% is in the top ten. This sample comprised PBMCs, mostly from graft donor cells, obtained 360 days after TCRalphabeta/CD19-depleted stem cell transplant. The source of these receptors is a boy younger than two who had a stem cell transplant for acute myeloid leukemia, so the T cells may come from the graft donor. CDR3s leave out the opening cysteine and the closing phenylalanine or tryptophan. The D gene is left open where the match is weak.

J gene	V gene	D gene	CDR3 protein
TRBJ2-4	TRBV27	-	ASSFTAQNIQY
TRBJ1-2	TRBV4-3	-	ASSQDRGGTNYGYT
TRBJ2-1	TRBV28	-	ASSSGGSRVNEQF
TRBJ2-3	TRBV11-2	TRBD2	ASSPTSGGAVQTDTQY
TRBJ2-5	TRBV20-1	-	SARPQTAGETQY
TRBJ2-1	TRBV10-3	-	AISGEQGGEQF
TRBJ2-2	TRBV21-1	-	ASSKDDDVSRELF
TRBJ2-1	TRBV20-1	-	SASPGRRQYNEQF
TRBJ2-2	TRBV5-1	-	ASSLATGFGGELF
TRBJ2-3	TRBV11-2	TRBD2	ASSPLQAGGLGDTQY
TRBJ2-7	TRBV6-2/TRBV6-3	TRBD1	ASSYGATGGRSDEQY
TRBJ2-5	TRBV7-2	-	ASRPPGPLRAQY
TRBJ2-5	TRBV20-1	TRBD2	SARVLAGVQETQY
TRBJ2-3	TRBV12-3/TRBV12-4	TRBD2	ASSVGLGADTQY